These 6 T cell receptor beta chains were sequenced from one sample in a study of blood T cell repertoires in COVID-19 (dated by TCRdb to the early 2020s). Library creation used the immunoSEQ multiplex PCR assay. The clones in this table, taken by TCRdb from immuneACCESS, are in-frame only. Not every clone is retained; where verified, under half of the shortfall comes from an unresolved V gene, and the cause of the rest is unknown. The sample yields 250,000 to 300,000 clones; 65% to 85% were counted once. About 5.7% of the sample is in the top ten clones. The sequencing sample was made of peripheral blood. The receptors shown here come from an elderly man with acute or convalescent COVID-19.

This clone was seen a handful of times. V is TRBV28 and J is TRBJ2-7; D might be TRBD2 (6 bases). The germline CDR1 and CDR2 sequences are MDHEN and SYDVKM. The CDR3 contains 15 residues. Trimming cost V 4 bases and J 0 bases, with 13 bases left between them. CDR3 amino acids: CASSSPAAGSYEQYF. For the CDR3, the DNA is TGTGCCAGCAGTTCTCCGGCAGCGGGCTCCTACGAGCAGTACTTC.

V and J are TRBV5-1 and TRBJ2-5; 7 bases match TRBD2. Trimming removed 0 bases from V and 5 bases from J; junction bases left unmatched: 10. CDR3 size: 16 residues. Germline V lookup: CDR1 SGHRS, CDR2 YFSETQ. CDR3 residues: CASSLDTAAGDETQYF. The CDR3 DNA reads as TGCGCCAGCAGCTTGGACACGGCGGCGGGGGACGAGACCCAGTACTTC.

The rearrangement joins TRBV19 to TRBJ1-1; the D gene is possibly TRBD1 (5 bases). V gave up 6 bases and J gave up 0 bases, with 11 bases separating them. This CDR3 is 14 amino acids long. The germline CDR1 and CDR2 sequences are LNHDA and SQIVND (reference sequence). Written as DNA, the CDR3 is TGTGCCAGTAGAGCAGGGATCATGAACACTGAAGCTTTCTTT. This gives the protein CASRAGIMNTEAFF.

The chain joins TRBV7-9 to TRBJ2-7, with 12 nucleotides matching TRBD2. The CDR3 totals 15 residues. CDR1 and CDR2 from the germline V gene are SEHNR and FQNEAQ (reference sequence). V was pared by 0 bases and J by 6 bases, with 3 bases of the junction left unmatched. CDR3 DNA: TGTGCCAGCAGCTTAGCGCTAGCGGGAGGGTCCGAGCAGTACTTC. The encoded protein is CASSLALAGGSEQYF. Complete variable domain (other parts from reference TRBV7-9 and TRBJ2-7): DTGVSQNPRHKITKRGQNVTFRCDPISEHNRLYWYRQTLGQGPEFLTYFQNEAQLEKSRLLSDRFSAERPKGSFSTLEIQRTEQGDSAMYLCASSLALAGGSEQYFGPGTRLTVT.

The CDR3 loop reads CASSSSQGSYGYTF. The CDR3 nucleotides are TGTGCCAGCTCAAGTTCACAGGGGTCCTATGGCTACACCTTC. The V call is TRBV18, the J call TRBJ1-2; 7 bases align to TRBD1. Germline CDR1 KGHSH, CDR2 LQKENI. Trimming removed 5 bases from V and 4 bases from J; junction bases left unmatched: 7. The CDR3 totals 14 residues.

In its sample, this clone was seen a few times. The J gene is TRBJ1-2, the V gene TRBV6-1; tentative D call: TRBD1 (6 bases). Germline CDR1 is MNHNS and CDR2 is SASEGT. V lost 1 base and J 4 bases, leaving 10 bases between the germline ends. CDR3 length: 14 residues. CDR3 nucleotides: TGTGCCAGCAGTGAAGTCAGGGGCGGCTATGGCTACACCTTC. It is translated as CASSEVRGGYGYTF.